The rows below give T cell receptor beta chains drawn from one sample of a study of CD8 T cells in ankylosing spondylitis. From the 5' RACE reads, TCRdb called clonotypes with MiXCR, one entry per CDR3 protein. The sample lists 150,000 to 200,000 distinct CDR3 sequences; 11% were seen once. Sequencing was performed on blood, either unsorted or a sorted T cell fraction (not recorded which). Receptors were obtained from a male donor with ankylosing spondylitis or in good health (not recorded which). Each CDR3 is given with its conserved first and last residue. A D gene is named only where the DNA matches it firmly. Clone size is not always given. Where it is, it says once, few, many or a class for expanded clones.

d_gene	abundance	j_gene	v_gene	CDR3aa	CDR3nt
.	many	TRBJ2-6	TRBV3-1	CASSQETSGANVLTF	TGTGCCAGCAGCCAAGAGACCTCTGGGGCCAACGTCCTGACTTTC
.	many	TRBJ1-4	TRBV11-2	CASSAIRGLGEKLFF	TGTGCCAGCAGCGCCATAAGGGGGTTGGGAGAAAAACTGTTTTTT
TRBD1	many	TRBJ1-2	TRBV10-3	CAISASGGSNYGYTF	TGTGCCATCAGTGCCTCAGGGGGCAGCAACTATGGCTACACCTTC
TRBD1	many	TRBJ1-2	TRBV28	CASSPDRVMSYGYTF	TGTGCCAGCAGTCCGGACAGGGTGATGAGCTATGGCTACACCTTC
.	many	TRBJ2-5	TRBV24-1	CATSEAAVTGKETQYF	TGTGCCACCAGTGAAGCGGCGGTTACGGGAAAAGAGACCCAGTACTTC
.	.	TRBJ2-7	TRBV11-2	CASSLDGRVPVPVYEQYF	TGTGCCAGCAGCTTAGATGGACGGGTACCGGTACCGGTGTACGAGCAGTACTTC
.	many	TRBJ2-1	TRBV25-1	CASSDTNEQFF	TGTGCCAGCAGTGATACCAATGAGCAGTTCTTC
.	many	TRBJ2-1	TRBV20-1	CSARVGASVYNEQFF	TGCAGTGCTAGAGTGGGCGCTAGCGTCTACAATGAGCAGTTCTTC
TRBD1	.	TRBJ2-2	TRBV7-9	CASSPDRENTGELFF	TGTGCCAGCAGCCCCGACAGGGAGAACACCGGGGAGCTGTTTTTT
.	.	TRBJ1-3	TRBV9	CASSGGGNTIYF	TGTGCCAGCAGCGGGGGAGGAAACACCATATATTTT
.	many	TRBJ1-2	TRBV12-3/TRBV12-4	CASSLNSASGYTF	TGTGCCAGCAGCCTAAATTCGGCAAGTGGCTACACCTTC
TRBD2	few	TRBJ2-3	TRBV4-2	CASSHPLSGRAGDTQYF	TGTGCCAGCAGCCATCCCCTCAGCGGGAGGGCCGGGGATACGCAGTATTTT
TRBD2	many	TRBJ2-5	TRBV6-2/TRBV6-3	CASSYGTSGFQYF	TGTGCCAGCAGTTACGGGACTAGCGGTTTCCAGTACTTC
.	many	TRBJ1-6	TRBV9	CASSVADYNSPLHF	TGTGCCAGCAGCGTAGCTGACTATAATTCACCCCTCCACTTT
.	few	TRBJ2-3	TRBV5-1	CASSLSLQRTDTQYF	TGCGCCAGCAGCTTGTCCCTACAACGCACAGATACGCAGTATTTT
.	many	TRBJ1-2	TRBV12-3/TRBV12-4	CASGAISNYGYTF	TGTGCCAGCGGAGCGATTTCTAACTATGGCTACACCTTC
.	many	TRBJ1-4	TRBV5-6	CASSLGLLTASNEKLFF	TGTGCCAGCAGCTTGGGCCTTTTGACAGCCTCTAATGAAAAACTGTTTTTT
.	few	TRBJ2-7	TRBV7-2	CASSSHPGPEQYF	TGTGCCAGCAGTTCCCACCCAGGGCCCGAGCAGTACTTC
TRBD1	many	TRBJ2-5	TRBV9	CASSGTGVETQYF	TGTGCCAGCAGCGGGACAGGGGTTGAGACCCAGTACTTC
TRBD1	few	TRBJ1-1	TRBV16	CASSQDRAGTEAFF	TGTGCCAGCAGCCAGGACAGGGCGGGCACTGAAGCTTTCTTT
.	many	TRBJ2-1	TRBV9	CASSESTGLNEQFF	TGTGCCAGCAGCGAGTCGACAGGACTCAATGAGCAGTTCTTC
.	many	TRBJ2-3	TRBV12-3/TRBV12-4	CASSYSHQDTQYF	TGTGCCAGCAGTTATAGTCACCAGGATACGCAGTATTTT
.	many	TRBJ1-1	TRBV5-6	CASDGGSGTEAFF	TGTGCCAGTGACGGGGGAAGTGGAACTGAAGCTTTCTTT
TRBD1	.	TRBJ1-4	TRBV7-9	CASSSGTGDTTNEKLFF	TGTGCCAGCAGTTCCGGGACAGGGGATACAACTAATGAAAAACTGTTTTTT
TRBD1	many	TRBJ1-6	TRBV6-4	CASSKDQGANSPLHF	TGTGCCAGCAGTAAGGACCAGGGGGCTAATTCACCCCTCCACTTT
.	many	TRBJ2-5	TRBV20-1	CSARDLWSSRQETQYF	TGCAGTGCTAGAGATCTTTGGTCTAGCCGGCAAGAGACCCAGTACTTC
TRBD1	many	TRBJ1-2	TRBV14	CASSHRQGGGYTF	TGTGCCAGCAGCCATCGACAGGGAGGTGGCTACACCTTC
.	.	TRBJ2-2	TRBV7-8	CASSPGTQNTGELFF	TGTGCCAGCAGCCCCGGGACTCAGAACACCGGGGAGCTGTTTTTT
TRBD1	many	TRBJ2-7	TRBV12-3/TRBV12-4	CASSIPGQGSYEQYF	TGTGCCAGCAGTATACCGGGACAGGGCTCCTACGAGCAGTACTTC
TRBD1	many	TRBJ1-1	TRBV6-5	CASSYWTGGSLGTEAFF	TGTGCCAGCAGTTACTGGACAGGGGGCTCCCTGGGGACTGAAGCTTTCTTT
.	many	TRBJ2-7	TRBV20-1	CSAGFSSYEQYF	TGCAGTGCTGGGTTTAGCTCCTACGAGCAGTACTTC
TRBD2	many	TRBJ2-5	TRBV20-1	CSARDQPGGETQYF	TGCAGTGCTAGAGACCAACCGGGGGGAGAGACCCAGTACTTC